This TCR beta chain is from a study of blood T cell repertoires in COVID-19. Germline values: CDR1 KGHSH, CDR2 LQKENI. The V gene end was trimmed by 6 bases and the J gene end by 2 bases; junction bases not matched to a gene: 12. The CDR3 length is 17 residues. The table came from immunoSEQ multiplex PCR; TCRdb's copy has only in-frame clones and leaves some out. Found here are approximately 170,000 clones, around 84% of them singletons; the top ten hold approximately 19%. The TCR comes from a woman of 80 years or more with acute or convalescent COVID-19. J is TRBJ1-3 and V is TRBV18; 8 positions match TRBD1. Sequenced input: peripheral blood. CDR3 DNA: TGTGCCAGCTCCGGCTTTCCCGGACAGGGTGCTGGAAACACCATATATTTT. Amino acids: CASSGFPGQGAGNTIYF.